This T cell receptor beta chain was sequenced during a study of cytomegalovirus exposure and HLA in healthy donors. Study-wide context: Membership in the Caucasian-associated ancestry cluster was found for around 85% of roughly 400 genotyped donors.

Primers for the PCR totalled 60 Vbeta and 13 Jbeta. Repertoires were generated with immunoSEQ multiplex PCR, while TCRdb's copy carries only in-frame clones and drops some. The listing records under 200,000 clones. With regard to this clone: The antigen is not known.

Whole-study results and caveats: Presence/absence comparisons presumed near-even sequencing depth among donors.

The receptor was derived from a woman aged 18-29 years in good health and CMV-seropositive. The specimen sequenced was PBMCs.

The CDR3 region is CASTPAGENIQYF. The DNA for the CDR3 is TGTGCCAGCACCCCGGCCGGGGAAAACATTCAGTACTTC. J is TRBJ2-4 and V is TRBV6-5, with D possibly TRBD2 on 5 matching bases. Trimming cost V 7 bases and J 5 bases, with 12 bases left between them. The CDR3 spans 13 residues. The germline gives CDR1 MNHEY, CDR2 SVGAGI.